This T cell receptor (beta chain) was sequenced for a study of cytomegalovirus exposure and HLA in healthy donors. The study's findings and limits: The TCR clusters that emerged in the first cohort tended, a later analysis found, to co-occur in the approximately 110 validation repertoires.

Per germline, CDR1 SGDLS and CDR2 YYNGEE. Trimming removed 0 bases from V and 6 bases from J, with 13 bases in between. CDR3 length equals 15 residues. Profiling relied on immunoSEQ multiplex PCR, and the TCRdb table lists in-frame clones only, not all of them. This sample has more than 150,000 clones, with approximately 83% found just once. As to this clone: What it binds is unknown.

This chain joins TRBV9 and TRBJ2-1, with a weak D call TRBD2 (5 bases). The origin of this receptor is a woman between 18 and 29 years old in good health and CMV-seropositive. Sequencing used PBMCs. CDR3 amino acids: CASSVAGEFANEQFF. CDR3 sequence (DNA): TGTGCCAGCAGCGTAGCCGGGGAGTTTGCCAATGAGCAGTTCTTC.